The rows below give T cell receptor beta chains drawn from one sample of a study of synovial regulatory T cells in juvenile arthritis. Data came from immunoSEQ multiplex PCR; TCRdb stores just in-frame clones and leaves some out. The sample shows approximately 6,400 clones, and 0.6% to 0.75% sits with its ten largest clones. Sequencing was performed on Treg cells from blood. The receptor source for this set is a donor aged 2-29 years with juvenile idiopathic arthritis. Both conserved end residues are part of each CDR3. Fields, in order: clone size, V gene, J gene, CDR3 protein. Rows may omit the clone size; those that give it use once, few, many or a size class.

size: NA
V: TRBV5-1
J: TRBJ2-1
CDR3: CASSFASVLVREQFF

size: NA
V: TRBV5-6
J: TRBJ1-1
CDR3: CASSSGDRAVTEAFF

size: NA
V: TRBV2
J: TRBJ2-1
CDR3: CASGGQMRIFRGNEQFF

size: NA
V: TRBV4-3
J: TRBJ2-7
CDR3: CASSQEAGLTYEQYF

size: NA
V: TRBV2
J: TRBJ2-7
CDR3: CASRAPGTSGYEQYF

size: NA
V: TRBV23-1
J: TRBJ1-5
CDR3: CASSQTGTLGHLPFNQPQHF

size: NA
V: TRBV5-1
J: TRBJ1-2
CDR3: CASSFGSGDGYTF

size: NA
V: TRBV6-6
J: TRBJ1-2
CDR3: CASTGTDYGYTF

size: NA
V: TRBV6-1
J: TRBJ1-1
CDR3: CASSEALLPTVNTEAFF

size: NA
V: TRBV19
J: TRBJ1-5
CDR3: CASSPGGGNQPQHF

size: NA
V: TRBV28
J: TRBJ2-5
CDR3: CASSLYGGQETQYF

size: NA
V: TRBV7-9
J: TRBJ2-5
CDR3: CASSTGQADQETQYF

size: medium-sized
V: TRBV6-4
J: TRBJ1-6
CDR3: CASGQGENSPLHF

size: NA
V: TRBV28
J: TRBJ1-6
CDR3: CASSRPGSLNSPLHF

size: NA
V: TRBV5-1
J: TRBJ2-7
CDR3: CASSLAAGGQRTSSYEQYF

size: NA
V: TRBV11-2
J: TRBJ2-1
CDR3: CASSRKRAARNNEQFF

size: NA
V: TRBV7-6
J: TRBJ1-2
CDR3: CASSLGGGGYGYTF

size: NA
V: TRBV4-2
J: TRBJ1-2
CDR3: CASSQAAGKEGSNYGYTF

size: NA
V: TRBV5-1
J: TRBJ2-6
CDR3: CASSRDSGANVLTF

size: NA
V: TRBV9
J: TRBJ1-4
CDR3: CASSVAIGAWNEKLFF

size: NA
V: TRBV27
J: TRBJ2-3
CDR3: CASSTRGLSGTDTQYF

size: medium-sized
V: TRBV18
J: TRBJ1-3
CDR3: CASSSRQVSGNTIYF

size: NA
V: TRBV9
J: TRBJ2-2
CDR3: CASSVARALQPNTGELFF

size: NA
V: TRBV2
J: TRBJ1-3
CDR3: CASSDRKGFSGNTIYF

size: NA
V: TRBV2
J: TRBJ2-7
CDR3: CASTLRPEWIYEQYF

size: NA
V: TRBV4-2
J: TRBJ1-1
CDR3: CASSQPGQGAPEAFF

size: medium-sized
V: TRBV7-9
J: TRBJ2-7
CDR3: CASRGSSYEQYF

size: NA
V: TRBV6-6
J: TRBJ1-5
CDR3: CASSRELGQPQHF

size: NA
V: TRBV6-1
J: TRBJ2-5
CDR3: CASSEMDHFSYEQYF

size: NA
V: TRBV9
J: TRBJ1-2
CDR3: CASSLRQNYGYTF

size: NA
V: TRBV29-1
J: TRBJ2-3
CDR3: CSVGDTQYF

size: NA
V: TRBV20-1
J: TRBJ2-5
CDR3: CSARDTETQYF

size: NA
V: TRBV19
J: TRBJ2-4
CDR3: CASSSGQGQNIQYF

size: NA
V: TRBV7-9
J: TRBJ1-1
CDR3: CASSLMGDTEAFF

size: NA
V: TRBV4-3
J: TRBJ2-2
CDR3: CASSQEEKLAGFAGELFF

size: NA
V: TRBV9
J: TRBJ2-3
CDR3: CASSATTDTQYF

size: NA
V: TRBV2
J: TRBJ2-1
CDR3: CASSDWPGEQFF

size: NA
V: TRBV27
J: TRBJ1-2
CDR3: CASSSRRGWGYTF

size: NA
V: TRBV18
J: TRBJ1-4
CDR3: CASSPASYEPVFEKLFF

size: NA
V: TRBV7-2
J: TRBJ1-2
CDR3: CASSSSPDYGYTF

size: NA
V: TRBV19
J: TRBJ2-1
CDR3: CASSILAGSEQFF

size: NA
V: TRBV14
J: TRBJ1-2
CDR3: CASSPRWEGVKYTF

size: NA
V: TRBV28
J: TRBJ2-5
CDR3: CASSLRGRVQETQYF

size: NA
V: TRBV19
J: TRBJ2-5
CDR3: CASSIASGLWETQYF

size: NA
V: TRBV27
J: TRBJ2-1
CDR3: CASRSLYLEDHNEQFF

size: NA
V: TRBV30
J: TRBJ1-4
CDR3: CAWSRVRNNEKLFF

size: NA
V: TRBV27
J: TRBJ2-6
CDR3: CASSFLASGANVLTF

size: NA
V: TRBV7-2
J: TRBJ2-1
CDR3: CASSRLLPLAGLRLNEQFF

size: NA
V: TRBV28
J: TRBJ2-7
CDR3: CASSSPGQVLYEQYF

size: NA
V: TRBV29-1
J: TRBJ2-3
CDR3: CSVAFQGADTQYF

size: NA
V: TRBV15
J: TRBJ1-2
CDR3: CATSPPDRGVGYGYTF

size: NA
V: TRBV19
J: TRBJ2-7
CDR3: CASSMRRQGVAEQYF

size: NA
V: TRBV10-1
J: TRBJ2-3
CDR3: CASSELKGPSTDTQYF